Listed below are T cell receptor beta chains from one sample, sequenced in a study of blood T cells in healthy people across ages. From the 5' RACE reads, TCRdb called clonotypes with MiXCR, one entry per CDR3 protein. The sample holds about 1.4 million distinct CDR3 sequences; 45% to 70% are singletons and the top ten take about 6.7%. Sequenced input: blood. Source of these receptors: a man younger than 35 in good health. Each CDR3 is given with its conserved first and last residue. The D gene is left open where the match is weak. Only part of the rows carry a size: once, few, many, or a class if the clone is expanded.

D,size,V,J,DNA,CDR3
NA,NA,TRBV9,TRBJ2-3,TGTGCCAGCAGCGTAGTACGGGGGCGAGGAGATACGCAGTATTTT,CASSVVRGRGDTQYF
TRBD2,NA,TRBV29-1,TRBJ2-7,TGCAGCGTTGAAGATGGGGGGGTCAGCACCTACGAGCAGTACTTC,CSVEDGGVSTYEQYF
TRBD2,few,TRBV4-1,TRBJ2-5,TGCGCCAGCAGCCAAGATGTAGCAGCAGCGGGGGAAGAGACCCAGTACTTC,CASSQDVAAAGEETQYF
NA,NA,TRBV20-1,TRBJ2-3,TGCAGTCCCGATACGCAGTATTTT,CSPDTQYF
TRBD1,NA,TRBV10-2,TRBJ2-7,TGCGCCAGCAGTGGAAGGACAGGGGTAAGCGAGCAGTACTTC,CASSGRTGVSEQYF
TRBD2,NA,TRBV19,TRBJ2-1,TGTGCCAGTAGTTCCAGTTCTAGCGGGAGTGGGCATGAGCAGTTCTTC,CASSSSSSGSGHEQFF
NA,NA,TRBV9,TRBJ1-4,TGTGCCAGCAGCCCCCAGAAAGGGTCTGAAAAACTGTTTTTT,CASSPQKGSEKLFF
NA,few,TRBV7-6,TRBJ1-6,TGTGCCAGCAGCCGGGGACATTCGGATATTTCCTATAATTCACCCCTCCACTTT,CASSRGHSDISYNSPLHF
NA,NA,TRBV6-1,TRBJ2-5,TGTGCCAGCAGTGACCGGGGGCGCGATGAGACCCAGTACTTC,CASSDRGRDETQYF
NA,few,TRBV4-1,TRBJ1-2,TGCGCCAGCAGCCGGAATTCGGGGGAGGTCACCTTC,CASSRNSGEVTF
NA,few,TRBV7-2,TRBJ1-2,TGTGCCAGCAGCTCACATATTGGCTACACCTTC,CASSSHIGYTF
NA,NA,TRBV6-1,TRBJ1-2,TGTGCCAGCAGTGATTACCCGAGGAACACCTTC,CASSDYPRNTF
NA,NA,TRBV5-1,TRBJ2-3,TGCGCCAGCAGCAATCTGGGGGGCACAGATACGCAGTATTTT,CASSNLGGTDTQYF
NA,NA,TRBV11-2,TRBJ2-7,TGTGCCAGCAGTCTCGATTTAAGCTCCTACGAGCAGTACTTC,CASSLDLSSYEQYF
TRBD2,NA,TRBV15,TRBJ2-7,TGTGCCACCAGTCCCGGGACTAGCTATTACGAGCAGTACTTC,CATSPGTSYYEQYF
TRBD1,NA,TRBV4-2,TRBJ1-1,TGTGCCAGCAGCCAGCGACAGGGGGCGAACACTGAAGCTTTCTTT,CASSQRQGANTEAFF
TRBD1,NA,TRBV27,TRBJ2-7,TGTGCCAGCAGTGGTCGACAGGGGGTCCACGAGCAGTACTTC,CASSGRQGVHEQYF
NA,few,TRBV6-2/TRBV6-3,TRBJ2-1,TGTGCCAGCAGTTACGAACGGGAGACCTACAATGAGCAGTTCTTC,CASSYERETYNEQFF
TRBD1,NA,TRBV5-1,TRBJ2-3,TGCGCCAGCAGCTTGGGGAACAGGCAGGGGGACACAGATACGCAGTATTTT,CASSLGNRQGDTDTQYF
NA,few,TRBV20-1,TRBJ2-1,TGCAGTGCTAGAGATTGGCGCTACAATGAGCAGTTCTTC,CSARDWRYNEQFF
TRBD2,NA,TRBV12-3/TRBV12-4,TRBJ2-7,TGTGCCAGCAGTCCCCGGACTAGCGGGTACAATGAGCAGTACTTC,CASSPRTSGYNEQYF
NA,NA,TRBV10-2,TRBJ1-6,TGCGCCAGCAGTGAGTCCCCCCCGGGGGGTTCACCCCTCCACTTT,CASSESPPGGSPLHF
TRBD1,NA,TRBV29-1,TRBJ2-7,TGCAGCGTGTGGACAGGGGACTCCTACGAGCAGTACTTC,CSVWTGDSYEQYF
NA,NA,TRBV6-5,TRBJ1-2,TGTGCCAGCAGTTACTTTCCAGGGGACACATATGGCTACACCTTC,CASSYFPGDTYGYTF
NA,few,TRBV2,TRBJ2-7,TGTGCCAGCAGTCAATTAGGTCTGGAGCAGTACTTC,CASSQLGLEQYF
NA,NA,TRBV20-1,TRBJ2-7,TGCAGTGCTAGAGATGGGGGGGGCCCCGGAAACTACGAGCAGTACTTC,CSARDGGGPGNYEQYF
TRBD2,NA,TRBV13,TRBJ2-1,TGTGCCAGCAGCAGCCTACCCCGGCGGGAGATCGACAATGAGCAGTTCTTC,CASSSLPRREIDNEQFF
NA,few,TRBV12-3/TRBV12-4,TRBJ1-2,TGTGCCATTTCCCTGGGGGCTAACTATGGCTACACCTTC,CAISLGANYGYTF
TRBD1,NA,TRBV20-1,TRBJ2-7,TGCAGTGCCATGGACAGGGTATCCTCCTACAATGAGCAGTACTTC,CSAMDRVSSYNEQYF
TRBD2,few,TRBV4-2,TRBJ2-7,TGTGCCAGCAGCCAAGGGGAACGGGGGGGCCCCTACGAGCAGTACTTC,CASSQGERGGPYEQYF
TRBD1,few,TRBV29-1,TRBJ1-2,TGCAGCGTTCAAACAGCCCTGGGACAGGACTATGGCTACACCTTC,CSVQTALGQDYGYTF
TRBD2,NA,TRBV4-1,TRBJ2-2,TGCGCCAGCCTTCGAACTAGCGGGCCGAACACCGGGGAGCTGTTTTTT,CASLRTSGPNTGELFF
NA,NA,TRBV20-1,TRBJ2-1,TGCAGTGCTAGAGTGGCGGGAAGCTCCTACAATGAGCAGTTCTTC,CSARVAGSSYNEQFF
TRBD2,NA,TRBV27,TRBJ2-1,TGTGCCAGCAGTTTATTAGGACTAGCGGGAGGGCGCCATGAGCAGTTCTTC,CASSLLGLAGGRHEQFF
TRBD2,few,TRBV2,TRBJ2-7,TGTGCCGCCGGTGGAACTAGCGGTTACGAGCAGTACTTC,CAAGGTSGYEQYF
NA,once,TRBV24-1,TRBJ2-1,TGTGCCACCAGTGATGGAGTCGGGGCCGAGGGTGAGCAGTTCTTC,CATSDGVGAEGEQFF
NA,NA,TRBV7-9,TRBJ2-1,TGTGCCAGCAGCTGGGGCCCCAATGAGCAGTTCTTC,CASSWGPNEQFF
NA,NA,TRBV13,TRBJ1-5,TGTGCTGCGACCCGAAACAGGGCTGGAAATCAGCCCCAGCATTTT,CAATRNRAGNQPQHF
NA,NA,TRBV18,TRBJ2-3,TGTGCCAGCTCACCACCGGTGGGACGGAGCACAGATACGCAGTATTTT,CASSPPVGRSTDTQYF
TRBD1,NA,TRBV27,TRBJ2-7,TGTGCCAGCAGTTGTACAGGGGAGTACGAGCAGTACTTC,CASSCTGEYEQYF
TRBD2,NA,TRBV27,TRBJ2-7,TGTGCCAGCAGTTTAGTGGGTCTAGCGGGGTCTTACGAGCAGTACTTC,CASSLVGLAGSYEQYF
NA,NA,TRBV6-2/TRBV6-3,TRBJ1-1,TGTGCCAGCAGTTACCCCCCAGGGTCGGCGTACACTGAAGCTTTCTTT,CASSYPPGSAYTEAFF
NA,once,TRBV15,TRBJ2-1,TGTGCCACCAGCAGAGACGGTTGGGAGTACTACAATGAGCAGTTCTTC,CATSRDGWEYYNEQFF
NA,many,TRBV14,TRBJ2-6,TGTGCCAGCAGCCAAGAGTACTCTGGGGCCAACGTCCTGACTTTC,CASSQEYSGANVLTF
NA,NA,TRBV7-6,TRBJ2-6,TGTGCCAGCAGCCCCAGGGCCCACCTTACTGGGGCCAACGTCCTGACTTTC,CASSPRAHLTGANVLTF
NA,NA,TRBV24-1,TRBJ2-1,TGTGCCACCAGTGATGTCCCGCCTAGGCGTGAGCAGTTCTTC,CATSDVPPRREQFF
NA,NA,TRBV28,TRBJ1-5,TGTGCCAGCAGTTTCTTCTCGGGGGGAGGTCAGCCCCAGCATTTT,CASSFFSGGGQPQHF
NA,NA,TRBV7-9,TRBJ1-5,TGTGCCAGCAGCTTAGAGGGCAGTGGGGTGGAATCCCAGCATTTT,CASSLEGSGVESQHF
NA,once,TRBV28,TRBJ1-5,TGTGCCAGCAACCTCAATAGCAATCAGCCCCAGCATTTT,CASNLNSNQPQHF
NA,NA,TRBV12-3/TRBV12-4,TRBJ2-5,TGTGCCAGCAGCCCCACACCCAGCATAGAGACCCAGTACTTC,CASSPTPSIETQYF
TRBD2,NA,TRBV20-1,TRBJ2-1,TGCAGTGCTAGACTAGCGGGGAGCCCAGTTGAGCAGTTCTTC,CSARLAGSPVEQFF
TRBD1,NA,TRBV20-1,TRBJ1-1,TGCAGTGCTGGACGTGGACAGGCACCGTTCGCTGAAGCTTTCTTT,CSAGRGQAPFAEAFF
TRBD2,NA,TRBV27,TRBJ2-5,TGTGCCAGCCGAGGGTTAGCGGGGGTATGGGAGACCCAGTACTTC,CASRGLAGVWETQYF
NA,NA,TRBV6-5,TRBJ2-1,TGTGCCAGCAGTACGGTTTTCTCCTCCTACAATGAGCAGTTCTTC,CASSTVFSSYNEQFF
NA,NA,TRBV7-2,TRBJ1-5,TGTGCCAGCAGCACAGGGATCGAACAGCCCCAGCATTTT,CASSTGIEQPQHF